This TCR beta chain was captured in a study of blood T cell repertoires in COVID-19 (TCRdb year 2020). As for the study more broadly: Samples covering the acute and convalescent phases of COVID-19 were provided by collaborators in the United States, Italy and Spain. The prospective study material was composed of cDNA or gDNA derived from T cells, B-cell-depleted T cells, or PBMCs. The dataset comprised deeply sampled blood TCRbeta repertoires from subjects exposed to, actively infected with, or recovered from COVID-19. A freely available public database, intended as a resource for researchers studying the immune response to SARS-CoV-2, is where the repertoires were released. The samples were drawn from two sources: the first 160 participants of the ongoing ImmuneRACE study, and over 1,000 subjects contributed by 6 global collaborators. Nearly every sample came with metadata listing a de-identified subject ID, COVID-19 status, age in years and sex. Where available, HLA class I and class II types were obtained from metadata supplied by the sample provider rather than from assay-based typing. The paper as a whole reports these results and caveats: The amount of clinical and demographic metadata varied by source and participant and was provided uncurated.

V is reduced by 6 bases and J by 5 bases, leaving a spacing of 16 bases between them. Its CDR3 holds 13 amino acids, cysteine through phenylalanine. Just CDR3 DNA is preserved here, 39 bases in frame from base 1. CDR1 and CDR2, looked up from the germline V gene, are SQVTM and ANQGSEA. On this clone: The antigen it recognizes is unknown. The sample holds no much larger clone one base away, and base qualities are not on file.

TCRbeta CDR3 regions were amplified from genomic DNA using the immunoSEQ Assay, a bias-controlled multiplex PCR. Per the original workflow: The number of nucleated cells in each sample was estimated by amplification of reference gene primers within the assay. To quantify the absolute abundance of each unique TCRbeta CDR3 rearrangement, sequence reads were collapsed and filtered. For each sample, productive Simpson clonality was calculated as the square root of Simpson's diversity index over productive rearrangements. TCRdb provides this immuneACCESS table in a form limited to in-frame rearrangements. Some clones are lacking; in checked studies, under half of them reflect an unresolved V gene, and why the rest are absent is not known. The V and J calls and the clone size are those of that table, but D and trimming were determined from the DNA. This sample gives about 80,000 clones in total; around 80% of them show up just once. The ten most abundant clones make up around 39% of the sample.

Collaborating institutions collected whole blood in K2EDTA tubes following their own protocols. For TCRbeta analysis, collaborators shipped samples in one of three forms: frozen whole blood, isolated PBMCs, or DNA extracted from either of those sample types. Input material: peripheral blood. The rearranged chain carries TRBV29-1 and TRBJ2-5; TRBD2 is a weak D gene call, 6 bases matching. This clonotype was sampled from a man of 80 years or more with active or convalescent COVID-19. CDR3 reads: CSVDQGSGETQYF. The DNA sequence reads TGCAGCGTCGATCAGGGAAGCGGGGAGACCCAGTACTTC.